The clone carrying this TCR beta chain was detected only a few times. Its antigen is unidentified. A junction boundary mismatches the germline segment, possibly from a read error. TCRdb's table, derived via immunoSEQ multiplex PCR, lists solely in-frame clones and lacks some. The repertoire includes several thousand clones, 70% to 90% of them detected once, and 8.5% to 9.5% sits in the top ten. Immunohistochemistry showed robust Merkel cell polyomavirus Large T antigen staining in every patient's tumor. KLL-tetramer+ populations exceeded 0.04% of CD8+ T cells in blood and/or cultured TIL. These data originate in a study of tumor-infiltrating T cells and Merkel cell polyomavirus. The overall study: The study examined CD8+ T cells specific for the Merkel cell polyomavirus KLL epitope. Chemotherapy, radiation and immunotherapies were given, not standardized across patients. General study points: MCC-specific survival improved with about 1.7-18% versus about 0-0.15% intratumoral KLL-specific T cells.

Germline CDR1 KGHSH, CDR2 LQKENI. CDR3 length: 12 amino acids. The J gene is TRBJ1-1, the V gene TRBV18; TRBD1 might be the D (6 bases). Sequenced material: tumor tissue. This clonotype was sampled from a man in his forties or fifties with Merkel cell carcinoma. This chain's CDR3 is CASSSTGTPSRF. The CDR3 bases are TGTGCCAGCTCCTCGACCGGGACACCTTCTCGTTTT.